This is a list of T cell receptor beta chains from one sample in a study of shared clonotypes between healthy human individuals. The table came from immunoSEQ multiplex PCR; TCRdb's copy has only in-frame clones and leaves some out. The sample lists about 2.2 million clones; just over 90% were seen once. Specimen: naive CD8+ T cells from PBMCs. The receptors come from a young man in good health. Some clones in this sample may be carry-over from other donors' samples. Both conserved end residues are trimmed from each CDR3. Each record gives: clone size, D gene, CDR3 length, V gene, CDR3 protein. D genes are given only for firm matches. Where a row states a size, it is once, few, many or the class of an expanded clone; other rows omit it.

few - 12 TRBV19 ASSPLSRTTEAF
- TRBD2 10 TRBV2 ARGDYNYEQY
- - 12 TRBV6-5 ASSYREGAGELF
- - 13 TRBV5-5 ASSFTDSTNQPQH
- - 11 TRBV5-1 ASRMISGYGYT
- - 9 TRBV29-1 AGRRDGEQY
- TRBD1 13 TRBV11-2 ASSPRDRGQETQY
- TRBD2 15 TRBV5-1 ASSLLHREGGQETQY
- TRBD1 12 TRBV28 ASSQTGGNTEAF
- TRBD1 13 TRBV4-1 ASSRADREKETQY
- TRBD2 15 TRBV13 ASRSPYSGGAYNEQF
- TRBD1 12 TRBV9 ASSSRTGVDEQY
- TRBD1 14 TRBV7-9 ASSSRDRGRTDTQY
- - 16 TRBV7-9 ASSLEGRQASTNEKLF
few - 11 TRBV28 ASSRSGYTEAF
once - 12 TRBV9 ASSGLHRKETQY
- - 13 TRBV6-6 ASYSGMDSNQPQH
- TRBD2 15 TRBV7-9 ASSPGLAGRNTGELF
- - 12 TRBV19 ASSIGWAEETQY
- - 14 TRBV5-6 ASSPASGGFSYEQY
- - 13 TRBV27 ASSFFFGGTDTQY
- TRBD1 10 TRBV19 ATPTGSDGYT